Presented here are 10 T cell receptor beta chains from one specimen sequenced in a study of cytomegalovirus exposure and HLA in healthy donors. Use of 60 Vbeta and 13 Jbeta primers characterized the PCR. The repertoire was sequenced with immunoSEQ multiplex PCR; TCRdb's copy has only in-frame clones and lacks some. The sample consists of over 150,000 clones, 75% to 85% of them appearing once. Input material: PBMCs. The receptors derive from a woman aged 45-60 years in good health and CMV-seronegative.

This clone was seen more than once but under ten times. J is TRBJ2-5 and V is TRBV11-2, with D possibly TRBD2 on 6 matching bases. CDR3 length: 16 amino acids. The V end was cut by 1 base, the J end by 6 bases, with 18 bases between. CDR1 SGHAT and CDR2 FQNNGV come from the germline V gene. The CDR3 region is CASSLVSGGTGQTQYF. In DNA form, the CDR3 reads TGTGCCAGCAGCTTAGTTTCAGGAGGGACGGGGCAGACCCAGTACTTC.

The chain has TRBV20-1 and TRBJ1-5; weak D call: TRBD1 (5 bases). This CDR3 region has 11 residues. The V end lost 8 bases, the J end lost 4 bases, and 9 bases lay between the germline ends. The germline gives CDR1 DFQATT, CDR2 SNEGSKA (reference sequence). Here the CDR3 reads CSYRPNQPQHF. Here the CDR3 DNA reads TGCAGTTACAGGCCAAATCAGCCCCAGCATTTT.

V is TRBV6-6 and J is TRBJ2-7, with a possible D match to TRBD1 (5 bases). V was shortened by 2 bases and J by 0 bases, with 8 bases between the two germline ends. Germline V gene lookup returns CDR1 MNHNY and CDR2 SVGAGI (reference sequence). This CDR3 is built from 14 residues. The CDR3 is CASSYKDISYEQYF. In DNA, the CDR3 is TGTGCCAGCAGTTACAAGGACATCTCCTACGAGCAGTACTTC.

The rearrangement joins TRBV19 to TRBJ1-1; no firm D call. The V gene's germline CDR1 is LNHDA and CDR2 SQIVND (reference sequence). The CDR3 has 11 residues. V lost 7 bases to trimming and J lost 7 bases, with 10 bases between them. The CDR3: CASNLGLEAFF. In DNA, the CDR3 is TGTGCCAGTAATCTAGGACTTGAAGCTTTCTTT.

The V gene is TRBV7-6, the J gene TRBJ2-2, with D maybe TRBD1 (6 bases). With 5 bases removed from V and 4 bases from J, the gap between germline ends came to 11 bases. Germline CDR1 and CDR2: SGHVS and FNYEAQ. CDR3 length equals 14 residues. CDR3 sequence reads: CASSGYRVTGELFF. The CDR3 DNA reads as TGTGCCAGCAGCGGATACAGGGTCACCGGGGAGCTGTTTTTT.

The chain is built from TRBV11-2 and TRBJ1-4, with TRBD1 as a possible D gene (6 bases). The CDR3 spans 15 residues. Trimming took off 4 bases at V and 1 base at J, with 10 bases between the two ends. Germline V CDR1 and CDR2: SGHAT, FQNNGV. The CDR3 sequence: CASSSYRVTNEKLFF. The CDR3 DNA sequence: TGTGCCAGCAGCTCCTACAGGGTAACTAATGAAAAACTGTTTTTT.

The chain couples TRBV7-2 to TRBJ2-1; 7 bases fit TRBD2. Germline V gene sequence: CDR1 SGHTA, CDR2 FQGNSA. The CDR3 runs to 16 residues. J was trimmed by 2 bases and V by 1 base; bases with no gene match: 5. The CDR3 sequence is CASSLEASGAYNEQFF. The CDR3 DNA sequence: TGTGCCAGCAGCTTAGAGGCTAGCGGAGCCTACAATGAGCAGTTCTTC.

The chain has TRBV19 and TRBJ2-6, with D hard to call. Per germline, CDR1 LNHDA and CDR2 SQIVND (reference sequence). This CDR3 has 13 amino acids. V was pared by 8 bases and J by 4 bases, with 9 bases between. In nucleotides, the CDR3 is TGTGCCAGTTCCCCCGGGGGGGCCAACGTCCTGACTTTC. Translating gives CASSPGGANVLTF.

J is TRBJ2-1 and V is TRBV30; TRBD1 matches 8 bases. CDR3 size: 15 residues. Germline values: CDR1 GTSNPN, CDR2 SVGIG (reference sequence). Germline trimming cut 3 bases from V and 8 bases from J; bases unmatched to any gene: 12. The CDR3 nucleotides read TGTGCCTGGAGAGGCGACAGGGGAGTGGTGCATGAGCAGTTCTTC. Protein sequence: CAWRGDRGVVHEQFF.

J is TRBJ2-7 and V is TRBV11-2; the match to TRBD2 covers 14 bases. Germline trimming cut 3 bases from V and 12 bases from J; bases unmatched to any gene: 4. This CDR3 region has 13 residues. CDR1 SGHAT and CDR2 FQNNGV come from the germline V gene. The CDR3 here is CASSLGLAGDMYF. CDR3 sequence (DNA): TGTGCCAGCAGCTTGGGACTAGCGGGAGATATGTACTTC.